This T cell receptor (beta chain) derives from a study of T cells in Graves' hyperthyroidism and ophthalmopathy (dated by TCRdb to between 2018 and 2021). Broadly, across the study: Peripheral blood samples were taken at the time of initial diagnosis, prior to any treatment. TCR V-J signatures able to tell the groups apart were searched for in a discovery cohort of 90 to 100 patients, of whom more than 40 had Graves' ophthalmopathy and more than 55 had stable Graves' hyperthyroidism. Prospective prediction of ophthalmopathy was tested in an independent validation cohort of under 20 hyperthyroidism patients and some 17 patients who later progressed to ophthalmopathy. The approximately 90 discovery patients were randomly split 7:3 into training and test sets. The study also compared thyroid tissue and blood T-cell repertoires from several Graves' hyperthyroidism patients. Following sampling, methimazole starting at 30 mg daily was given to hyperthyroidism patients, and high-dose intravenous methylprednisolone was given to ophthalmopathy patients. According to the paper, TCR Vbeta CDR3 sequencing was carried out on some 140 peripheral blood samples, which came from more than 40 ophthalmopathy, approximately 72 hyperthyroidism and roughly 17 progressor patients.

TCR beta CDR3 regions were amplified from RNA transcripts. For the first round of RT-PCR on the TCR CDR3, the HTBI primer set was used together with the Qiagen OneStep RT-PCR kit. The libraries were constructed in a second round of multiplex PCR and then size-selected and purified. Sequencing of the libraries was done on an Illumina HiSeq2000 using paired-end 100 bp reads. The authors' analysis ran thus. SOAPnuke was used to process the raw data, removing reads that contained adapters or uncalled bases, had a mean Phred below 15, or lacked an exact match to the constant primer or identifier. COPE v1.2.5 was used to merge the high-quality paired reads, and each unique nucleotide sequence was defined as a clonotype. MiTCR v1.1 was used to align clonotypes to the IMGT TRBV, TRBD and TRBJ reference segments. The analysis included only V-J combinations with a frequency above 0.0001, which together covered roughly 99% of the repertoires. The TCS score was defined as F50 (clonal expansion) divided by E x V (chaos), with BLOSUM62-based TCRdist calculated between CDR3 peptides within each V-J. Welch's t-statistics and random forest reduced fewer than 550 V-J features to fewer than 15, which were used in a naive Bayes classifier (R e1071). Using fastp trimming at Q25 and MiXCR clonotype assembly, TCRdb reanalyzed the public sequencing data and kept in-frame beta chains. Entries that share a CDR3 protein sequence are merged under the most common genes and DNA. These V and J calls are TCRdb output, not the study's own analysis. The sample includes about 400,000 distinct CDR3 sequences, with roughly 14% observed a single time. The ten most abundant clones make up less than 15% of the sample.

In the ophthalmopathy patients, disease was moderately to severely active, with a Clinical Activity Score of 3 or more, a NOSPECS grade of 4 or more, and a duration of less than 3 months. Any patient with an uncontrolled infection, another autoimmune disease, pregnancy or lactation was excluded. Diagnoses relied on clinical symptoms, serum thyroxine and TRAb, thyroid ultrasound and orbital computed tomography. Ficoll-Paque density gradient centrifugation was used to isolate PBMCs from approximately 11 ml of fresh peripheral blood. Total RNA was extracted using Trizol reagent, and RNA quality was assessed on an Agilent 2100 Bioanalyzer. Notes on this clonotype: There is no known antigen for this receptor. Base qualities are not provided; no much larger clone lies one nucleotide away.

Overall study results and their limits: A 13 V-J signature model separated ophthalmopathy from stable hyperthyroidism, with just over 85% sensitivity and about 81% specificity in cross-validation and 80%/75% in testing. Most expanded thyroid clonotypes (frequency above 0.001) were also found in blood, which suggests that blood repertoires may mirror thyroid immune responses. No statistical method was used to set the sample size in advance, and investigators knew the group allocation. In validation, the model predicted progression to ophthalmopathy with over 60% sensitivity and around 72% specificity, a median of around six months before onset.

Inclusive of the bounding cysteine and phenylalanine, the CDR3 is 15 residues long. The sequence is cut down to CDR3 DNA, 45 bases in frame from base 1. The V end loses 4 bases and the J end loses 3 bases, and a stretch of 13 bases separates them. According to the germline V gene (reference sequence), CDR1 reads LGHDT and CDR2 reads YNNKEL. The TCR originated in a man between 18 and 29 years old with Graves' ophthalmopathy. The V and J genes are TRBV3-1 and TRBJ1-3, with no reliable assignment of the D segment. The sequencing sample was made of blood. CDR3 loop: CASSLLLWRGNTIYF. The nucleotide sequence reads TGTGCCAGCAGCCTGCTCCTTTGGCGTGGAAACACCATATATTTT.